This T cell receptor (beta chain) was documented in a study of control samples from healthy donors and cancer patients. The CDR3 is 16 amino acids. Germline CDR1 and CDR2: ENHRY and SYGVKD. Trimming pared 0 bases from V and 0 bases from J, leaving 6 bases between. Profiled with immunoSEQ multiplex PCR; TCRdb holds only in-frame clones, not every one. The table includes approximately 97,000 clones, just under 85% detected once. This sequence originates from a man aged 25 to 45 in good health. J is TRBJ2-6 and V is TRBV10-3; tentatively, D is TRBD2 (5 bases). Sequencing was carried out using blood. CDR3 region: CAISESRASGANVLTF. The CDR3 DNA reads TGTGCCATCAGTGAGTCGAGGGCCTCTGGGGCCAACGTCCTGACTTTC.